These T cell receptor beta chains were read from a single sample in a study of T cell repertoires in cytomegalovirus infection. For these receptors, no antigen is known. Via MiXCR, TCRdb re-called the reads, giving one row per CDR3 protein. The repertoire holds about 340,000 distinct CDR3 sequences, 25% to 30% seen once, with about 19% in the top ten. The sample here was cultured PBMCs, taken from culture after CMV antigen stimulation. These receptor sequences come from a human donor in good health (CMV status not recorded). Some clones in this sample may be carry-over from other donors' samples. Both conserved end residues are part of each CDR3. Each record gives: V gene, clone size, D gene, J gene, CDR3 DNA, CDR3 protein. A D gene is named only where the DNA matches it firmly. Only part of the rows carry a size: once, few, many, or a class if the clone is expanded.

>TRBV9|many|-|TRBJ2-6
TGTGCCAGCAGCGGACAGGTCCTTGGGGCTGGGGCCAACGTCCTGACTTTC
CASSGQVLGAGANVLTF
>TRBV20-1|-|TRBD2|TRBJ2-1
TGCAGTGCTAGAGTTCCCGAGCGGGGGCACAATGAGCAGTTCTTC
CSARVPERGHNEQFF
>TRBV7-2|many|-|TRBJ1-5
TGTGCCAGCAGCTCCGGACAGATCGGACAGCCCCAGCATTTT
CASSSGQIGQPQHF
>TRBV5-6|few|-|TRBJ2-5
TGTGCCAGCAGCCCCAGGCAGGGACACCTCCAAGAGACCCAGTACTTC
CASSPRQGHLQETQYF
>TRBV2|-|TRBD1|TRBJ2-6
TGTGCCAGCAAGGACAGGGGCTCTGGGGCCAACGTCCTGACTTTC
CASKDRGSGANVLTF
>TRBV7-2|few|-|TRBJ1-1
TGTGCCAGCAGCCTTGACAGAGTCTATGAAGCTTTCTTT
CASSLDRVYEAFF
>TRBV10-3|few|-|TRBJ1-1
TGTGCCATCAGTGGCAAGGGTGGCGGCACTGAAGCTTTCTTT
CAISGKGGGTEAFF
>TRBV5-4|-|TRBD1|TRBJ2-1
TGTGCCAGCAGCCTTCCAAGGCCGGGACAGGGGCCCAATGAGCAGTTCTTC
CASSLPRPGQGPNEQFF
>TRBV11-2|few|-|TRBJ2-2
TGTGCCAGCAGCTTACATTCGAACACCGGGGAGCTGTTTTTT
CASSLHSNTGELFF
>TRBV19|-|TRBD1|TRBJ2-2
TGTGCCACTTACTTTCCGGGACAGCAAAACACCGGGGAGCTGTTTTTT
CATYFPGQQNTGELFF
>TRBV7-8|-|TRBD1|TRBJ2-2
TGTGCCACCGCTCTGACAGGGAGCGCCCGGACCGGGGAGCTGTTTTTT
CATALTGSARTGELFF
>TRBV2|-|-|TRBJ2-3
TGTGCCAGCGACTCTGCATACGGGACAGGGCAAACTAGCGGCCTCACAGATACGCAGTATTTT
CASDSAYGTGQTSGLTDTQYF
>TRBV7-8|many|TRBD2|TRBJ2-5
TGTGCCAGCAGCTTAGTAAGACTAGCGGGGGGGAGGGAGACCCAGTACTTC
CASSLVRLAGGRETQYF
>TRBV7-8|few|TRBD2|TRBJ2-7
TGTGCCAGCAGCTTAGAGTCTAGCGGGATCGACGAGCAGTACTTC
CASSLESSGIDEQYF
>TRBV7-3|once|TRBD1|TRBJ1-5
TGTGCCAGCAGCTCGACAGGGGTTCAGCCCCAGCATTTT
CASSSTGVQPQHF
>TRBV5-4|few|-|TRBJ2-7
TGTGCCAGCAGCACCGGGACTTTCACGTACGAGCAGTACTTC
CASSTGTFTYEQYF
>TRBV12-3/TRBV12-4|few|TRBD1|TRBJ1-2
TGTGCCAGCAGTTTACTGACAGGGACGTATGGCTACACCTTC
CASSLLTGTYGYTF
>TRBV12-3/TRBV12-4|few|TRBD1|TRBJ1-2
TGTGCCAGCAGACTGCCGGGACAGGGGGGCTACACCTTC
CASRLPGQGGYTF
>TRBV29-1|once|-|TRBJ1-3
TGCAGCGCTTGGGGGGGTCGCGGAAACACCATATATTTC
CSAWGGRGNTIYF
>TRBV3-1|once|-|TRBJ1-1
TGTGCCAGCAGCCAAAGGGCTCGGACTGAAGCTTTCTTT
CASSQRARTEAFF
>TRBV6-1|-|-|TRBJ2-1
TGTGCCAGCAGTGACCAAATCGGGACTGAGCAGTTCTTC
CASSDQIGTEQFF
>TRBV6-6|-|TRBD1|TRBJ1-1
TGTGCCAGCATTTTAGGGACAGCGAACACTGAAGCTTTCTTT
CASILGTANTEAFF
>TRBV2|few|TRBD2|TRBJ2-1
TGTGCCAGCAGCGGAGGGACTAGCGGTCTCAATGAGCAGTTCTTC
CASSGGTSGLNEQFF
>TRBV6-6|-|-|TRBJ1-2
TGTGCCAGCAGGGAGGGGGGACCGGGCTATGGCTACACCTTC
CASREGGPGYGYTF
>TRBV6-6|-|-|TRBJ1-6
TGTGCCAGCAGACCCGGGACCCGGGCGCCCCTCCACTTT
CASRPGTRAPLHF
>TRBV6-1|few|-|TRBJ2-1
TGTGCCAGCAGACTAGGGACCTACAATGAGCAGTTCTTC
CASRLGTYNEQFF
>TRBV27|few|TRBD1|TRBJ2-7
TGTGCCAGCAGTACAGGACAGGGTATTAAGGTGCAGTACTTC
CASSTGQGIKVQYF
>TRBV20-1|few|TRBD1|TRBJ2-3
TGCAGTGCTAGTCTGCGGACAGGGATAACAGATACGCAGTATTTT
CSASLRTGITDTQYF